This TCR beta chain was captured by sequencing in a study of T cells in Graves' hyperthyroidism and ophthalmopathy. In the study overall: Blood from the periphery was taken at initial diagnosis, before any treatment.

Extraction of PBMCs used 7.5 to 10 ml of fresh peripheral blood. What was amplified from RNA transcripts were TCR beta CDR3 regions. Initially, a first-round RT-PCR of the TCR CDR3 employed the HTBI primer set. TCRdb independently ran MiXCR on the multiplex PCR reads; one entry per CDR3 protein. The sample has under 350,000 distinct CDR3 sequences, roughly 13% seen once; the top ten hold 7.9%. This clonotype was detected a few times. Trimming took off 3 bases at V and 7 bases at J, with 16 bases between the two ends. The germline V gene has CDR1 LNHDA and CDR2 SQIVND (reference sequence). This CDR3 comprises 14 residues.

This chain uses TRBV19 with TRBJ2-7; D is possibly TRBD1 (5 bases). The TCR sequence derives from a woman between 35 and 50 years old with Graves' hyperthyroidism. The sequencing input was blood. The CDR3 loop reads CASSMETVPWEQYF. The CDR3 bases are TGTGCCAGTAGTATGGAGACAGTCCCATGGGAGCAGTACTTC.